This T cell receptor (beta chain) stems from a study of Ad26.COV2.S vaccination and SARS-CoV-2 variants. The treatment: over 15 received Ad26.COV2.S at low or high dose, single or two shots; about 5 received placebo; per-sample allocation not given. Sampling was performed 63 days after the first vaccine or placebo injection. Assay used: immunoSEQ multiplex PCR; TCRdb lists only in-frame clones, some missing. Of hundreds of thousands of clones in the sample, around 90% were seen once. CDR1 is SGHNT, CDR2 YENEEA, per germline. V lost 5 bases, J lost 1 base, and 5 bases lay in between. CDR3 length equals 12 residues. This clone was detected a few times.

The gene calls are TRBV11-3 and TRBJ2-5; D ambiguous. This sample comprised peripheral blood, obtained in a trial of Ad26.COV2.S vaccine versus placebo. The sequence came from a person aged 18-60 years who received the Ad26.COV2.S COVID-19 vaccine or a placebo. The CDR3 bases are TGTGCCAGCAGCATGGGCCAAGAGACCCAGTACTTC. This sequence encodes CASSMGQETQYF.